This T cell receptor beta chain was identified during a study of blood T cell repertoires in COVID-19. Original methodology: Estimates of nucleated cell counts were drawn from the amplification of reference gene primers. Sequencing was performed with immunoSEQ multiplex PCR; in TCRdb, only in-frame clones are kept and a portion is missing. For V, J and clone size, that table is used; D and trimming come from the DNA. The sample includes over 200,000 clones, 65% to 85% of them seen just once. Sequencing was done on a sample of peripheral blood. The source is a man between 40 and 49 years old with acute or convalescent COVID-19.

CDR3 residues: CASSKKSSGNTGELFF. The CDR3 DNA reads as TGTGCCAGCAGCAAAAAGTCTAGCGGGAACACCGGGGAGCTGTTTTTT. V and J are TRBV9 and TRBJ2-2, with 7 bases matching TRBD2. CDR1 and CDR2 from the germline V gene are SGDLS and YYNGEE. The CDR3 sequence is 16 residues long. The junction had 7 bases not matched to a gene; V was cut back by 4 bases and J by 1 base.